These 14 T cell receptor beta chains were all obtained from the same sample, sequenced in a study of T-cell reconstitution after alpha-beta-depleted transplantation in children. This sample's TCRbeta library carried unique molecular identifier barcodes. MiXCR, applied by TCRdb to the PCR reads, yields one record per CDR3 protein. This repertoire shows just over 950,000 distinct CDR3 sequences, about 31% found once; its top ten account for 28%. The material was PBMCs, mostly from graft donor cells, obtained 360 days after TCRalphabeta/CD19-depleted stem cell transplant. The source is a boy under three years old who had a stem cell transplant for SCID, so the T cells may come from the graft donor.

This clonotype occurred a few times. This sequence joins TRBV6-1 and TRBJ1-6; D perhaps matches TRBD1 (5 bases). The CDR3 spans 15 residues. Germline lookup yields CDR1 MNHNS and CDR2 SASEGT. The V and J ends lost 5 bases and 8 bases respectively, with 16 bases between them. The CDR3 DNA sequence: TGTGCCAGCAGTTTTTCCCGCATAGGGGATTCACCCCTCCACTTT. This translates into CASSFSRIGDSPLHF.

V usage is TRBV20-1 and J usage is TRBJ2-5; TRBD1 or TRBD2 may be the D gene (6 bases each). V was trimmed by 6 bases and J by 3 bases, leaving 20 bases between them. CDR3 size: 15 residues. The germline CDR1 and CDR2 sequences are DFQATT and SNEGSKA (reference sequence). The CDR3 nucleotides read TGCAGTGCCCAAACTAGCCTGGGGGCCAAAGAGACCCAGTACTTC. Translation: CSAQTSLGAKETQYF.

The chain combines TRBV28 with TRBJ2-3, with D tentatively TRBD1 or TRBD2 (5 bases each). Germline values: CDR1 MDHEN, CDR2 SYDVKM. This CDR3 has 14 residues. V shed 3 bases and J shed 4 bases, with 11 bases lying between them. The CDR3 DNA follows: TGTGCCAGCAGTTTTAGTTTGGGGGCAGATACGCAGTATTTT. Protein: CASSFSLGADTQYF.

This clonotype came up a few times. J is TRBJ1-2 and V is TRBV5-1, with TRBD1 identical over 7 bases. CDR1 and CDR2 (germline): SGHRS, YFSETQ. V lost 3 bases and J lost 3; bases outside the gene matches: 5. The CDR3 covers 14 residues. The CDR3 protein is CASSSGTADYGYTF. CDR3 bases: TGCGCCAGCAGCTCGGGGACAGCCGACTATGGCTACACCTTC.

The rearrangement uses TRBV4-1 and TRBJ2-1, with D uncertain. Deletions cut 3 bases from V and 8 bases from J, with 8 bases between. The CDR3 spans 12 residues. Per the germline V gene, CDR1 is MGHRA and CDR2 is YSYEKL. This CDR3 is CASSHPQHEQFF. The DNA of the CDR3 is TGCGCCAGCAGCCATCCTCAACATGAGCAGTTCTTC.

V and J are TRBV24-1 and TRBJ2-3; D is possibly TRBD1 (6 bases). Germline CDR1 reads KGHDR; CDR2 reads SFDVKD. With 3 bases removed from V and 4 bases from J, the gap between germline ends came to 16 bases. The CDR3 sequence is 16 residues long. CDR3 residues: CATSDPSTGNPDTQYF. The CDR3 DNA reads TGTGCCACCAGTGATCCCTCCACAGGGAACCCAGATACGCAGTATTTT.

This clonotype was seen more than once but under ten times. V is TRBV6-5 and J is TRBJ1-6; 8 nucleotides line up with TRBD1. Trimming removed 0 bases from V and 9 bases from J; junction bases left unmatched: 4. CDR1 and CDR2 from the germline V gene are MNHEY and SVGAGI. The CDR3 length is 15 residues. The CDR3 reads CASSYSRGPGSPLHF. DNA for the CDR3: TGTGCCAGCAGTTACTCCAGGGGGCCCGGTTCACCCCTCCACTTT.

V is TRBV3-1 and J is TRBJ2-5; D possibly uses TRBD1 or TRBD2 (6 bases each). The CDR3 covers 14 residues. The germline V and J ends were trimmed by 7 bases and 5 bases, with 17 bases remaining between them. The germline CDR1 and CDR2 sequences are LGHDT and YNNKEL (reference sequence). This chain's CDR3 is CASITYEGGETQYF. The DNA of the CDR3 is TGTGCCAGCATCACCTACGAAGGGGGGGAGACCCAGTACTTC.

The chain combines TRBV6-5 with TRBJ2-3, with TRBD2 matching over 7 bases. Germline V CDR1 and CDR2: MNHEY, SVGAGI. The J segment lost 4 bases and the V segment lost 4 bases, leaving 5 bases of the junction unmatched. The CDR3 extends over 14 amino acids. CDR3 residues: CASSSASGSDTQYF. In DNA, the CDR3 is TGTGCCAGCAGTTCTGCTAGCGGATCAGATACGCAGTATTTT.

The chain carries TRBV20-1 and TRBJ2-7; D may be TRBD1 or TRBD2 (7 bases each). Germline CDR1 reads DFQATT; CDR2 reads SNEGSKA (reference sequence). The CDR3 runs to 15 residues. Deletions cut 5 bases from V and 6 bases from J, with 23 bases between. The CDR3 bases are TGCAGTGCTGACGGGGAGGGGGCCGTTGCGTCCGAGCAGTACTTC. Protein: CSADGEGAVASEQYF.

V gene TRBV30 combines with J gene TRBJ2-2; D is ambiguous. The CDR3 sequence is 13 residues long. CDR1 and CDR2 from the germline V gene are GTSNPN and SVGIG (reference sequence). V was shortened by 2 bases and J by 6 bases, with 10 bases between the two germline ends. The chain's CDR3 is CAWSPSGAGELFF. The CDR3, as DNA: TGTGCCTGGAGTCCGTCCGGCGCCGGGGAGCTGTTTTTT.

This clonotype was seen only a few times. The chain combines TRBV7-2 with TRBJ2-1, with D uncertain. Between the trimmed V and J ends, which lost 6 bases and 4 bases, there was a span of 16 bases. CDR1 is SGHTA, CDR2 FQGNSA, per germline. This CDR3 has 15 residues. This CDR3 reads CASSRPAPKYNEQFF. The CDR3 DNA reads as TGTGCCAGCAGTCGGCCGGCGCCGAAATACAATGAGCAGTTCTTC.

The J gene is TRBJ2-2, the V gene TRBV9, with 9 bases matching TRBD2. CDR3 length equals 19 residues. Germline-derived CDR1 and CDR2 are SGDLS and YYNGEE. The V gene end was trimmed by 3 bases and the J gene end by 1 base; junction bases not matched to a gene: 13. The CDR3 spells CASSERGMVAGENTGELFF. The CDR3, as DNA: TGTGCCAGCAGCGAGCGGGGCATGGTAGCGGGGGAGAACACCGGGGAGCTGTTTTTT.

This clonotype was recorded a few times. The V gene is TRBV25-1, the J gene TRBJ2-2; tentatively, D is TRBD1 (5 bases). The CDR3 extends over 15 amino acids. Germline V lookup: CDR1 MGHDK, CDR2 SYGVNS. V dropped 4 bases and J dropped 2 bases, with 11 bases sitting between them. As DNA, the CDR3 is TGTGCCAGCAGTGTCACAGGCTCCAACACCGGGGAGCTGTTTTTT. It is translated as CASSVTGSNTGELFF. Using reference TRBV25-1 and TRBJ2-2 for the parts outside the CDR3, the full variable domain is EADIYQTPRYLVIGTGKKITLECSQTMGHDKMYWYQQDPGMELHLIHYSYGVNSTEKGDLSSESTVSRIRTEHFPLTLESARPSHTSQYLCASSVTGSNTGELFFGEGSRLTVL.